This TCR beta chain is from a study of T-cell reconstitution after alpha-beta-depleted transplantation in children (dated by TCRdb to about 2016). Describing the broader study: Using TCR repertoire profiling, the study followed T-cell immune reconstitution in a quantitative way in children after TCRalphabeta/CD19-depleted allogeneic hematopoietic cell transplantation.

The receptor library was made with PCR. The sequencer was an Illumina HiSeq 2500. To normalize quantification of the TCRbeta repertoire, the TCR libraries were built with molecular barcoding that relied on unique molecular identifiers. TCRdb applied fastp at Q25 and MiXCR to the public reads, then kept only in-frame beta chains. A single entry per CDR3 protein holds the most common genes and DNA from its merged rows. In this sample the table shows about 370,000 distinct CDR3 sequences, roughly 22% of which occur a single time. Of the sample, 3.5% to 4% is held by the ten largest clones. The junction shows trimming of 5 bases on V and 10 bases on J, plus 14 bases between the germline ends. From its cysteine to its phenylalanine, the CDR3 spans 12 amino acids. The retained sequence is limited to the CDR3, 36 bases, with the frame set at the first base. As for this clonotype: The target of this receptor is not known. No base quality information exists; no much larger clone differs at one position.

This clonotype was obtained from a human donor who donated a stem cell graft to a child with acute myeloid leukemia. The chain is assembled from TRBV12-3 or TRBV12-4 and TRBJ1-1; perhaps TRBD1 is the D gene, with 5 bases matching. Here the sequenced sample was PBMCs from the stem cell graft donor, taken from the stem cell graft. The CDR3: CASSHGTYPAFF. In nucleotides, the sequence is TGTGCCAGCAGTCATGGGACTTATCCAGCTTTCTTT.